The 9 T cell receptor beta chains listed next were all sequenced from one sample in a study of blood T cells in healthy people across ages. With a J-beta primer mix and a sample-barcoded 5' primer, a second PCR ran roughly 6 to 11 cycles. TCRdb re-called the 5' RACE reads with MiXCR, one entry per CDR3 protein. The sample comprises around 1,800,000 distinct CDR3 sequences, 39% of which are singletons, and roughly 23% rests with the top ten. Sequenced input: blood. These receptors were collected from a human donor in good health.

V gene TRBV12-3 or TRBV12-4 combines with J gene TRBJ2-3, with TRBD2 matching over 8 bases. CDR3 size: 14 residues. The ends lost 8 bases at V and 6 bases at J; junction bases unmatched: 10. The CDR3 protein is CASLTGGQTDTQYF. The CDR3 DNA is TGTGCCAGCCTCACGGGGGGGCAGACGGATACGCAGTATTTT.

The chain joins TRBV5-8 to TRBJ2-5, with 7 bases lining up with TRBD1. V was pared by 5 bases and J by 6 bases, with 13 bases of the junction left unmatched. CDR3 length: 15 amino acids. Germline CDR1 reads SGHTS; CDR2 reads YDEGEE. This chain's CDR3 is CASSLGQVPMQTQYF. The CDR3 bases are TGTGCCAGCAGTCTCGGACAGGTCCCTATGCAGACCCAGTACTTC.

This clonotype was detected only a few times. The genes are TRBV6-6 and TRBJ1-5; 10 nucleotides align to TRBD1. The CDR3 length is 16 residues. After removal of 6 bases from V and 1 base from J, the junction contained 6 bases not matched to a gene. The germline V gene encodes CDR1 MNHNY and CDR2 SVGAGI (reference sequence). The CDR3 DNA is TGTGCCAGCAGCCGGAGACAGGGGGCGAGCAATCAGCCCCAGCATTTT. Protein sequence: CASSRRQGASNQPQHF.

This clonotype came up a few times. CDR3 nucleotides: TGCGCCAGCAGCTTGAAACAGGGTGGGGAGACCCAGTACTTC. Encoded protein: CASSLKQGGETQYF. The chain recombines TRBV5-1 with TRBJ2-5, with D possibly matching TRBD1 (6 bases). CDR3 size: 14 residues. The V gene lost 1 base and the J gene lost 5 bases, with 12 bases spanning the gap. CDR1 is SGHRS, CDR2 YFSETQ, per germline.

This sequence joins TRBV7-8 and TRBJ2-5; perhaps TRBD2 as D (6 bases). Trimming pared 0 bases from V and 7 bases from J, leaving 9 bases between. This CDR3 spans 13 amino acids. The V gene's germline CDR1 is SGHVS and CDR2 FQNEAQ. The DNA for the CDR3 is TGTGCCAGCAGCTTAGCGCCCGGGGGGACCCAGTACTTC. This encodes CASSLAPGGTQYF.

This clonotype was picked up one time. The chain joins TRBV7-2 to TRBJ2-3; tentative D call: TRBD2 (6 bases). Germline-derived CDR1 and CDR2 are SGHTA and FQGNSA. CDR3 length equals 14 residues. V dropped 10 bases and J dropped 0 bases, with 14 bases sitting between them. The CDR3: CANRAGTSTDTQYF. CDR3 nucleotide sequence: TGTGCCAACCGGGCGGGGACTAGCACAGATACGCAGTATTTT.

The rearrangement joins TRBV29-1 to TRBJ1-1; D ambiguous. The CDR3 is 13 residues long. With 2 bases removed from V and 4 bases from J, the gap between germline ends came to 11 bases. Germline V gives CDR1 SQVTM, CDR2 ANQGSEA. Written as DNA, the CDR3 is TGCAGCGTTGAAAGGACCCTGGTCACTGAAGCTTTCTTT. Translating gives CSVERTLVTEAFF.

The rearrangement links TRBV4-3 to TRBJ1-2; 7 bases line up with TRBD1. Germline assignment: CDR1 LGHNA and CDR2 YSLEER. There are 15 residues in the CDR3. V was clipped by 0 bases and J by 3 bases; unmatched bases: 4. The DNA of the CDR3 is TGCGCCAGCAGCCAAGATTGGCAGGGGGACTATGGCTACACCTTC. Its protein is CASSQDWQGDYGYTF.

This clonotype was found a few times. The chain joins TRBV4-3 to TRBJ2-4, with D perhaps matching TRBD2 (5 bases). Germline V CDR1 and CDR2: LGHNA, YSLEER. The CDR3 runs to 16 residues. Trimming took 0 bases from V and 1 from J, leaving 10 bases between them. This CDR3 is CASSQERDFAKNIQYF. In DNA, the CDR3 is TGCGCCAGCAGCCAAGAGAGGGATTTCGCCAAAAACATTCAGTACTTC.